In its sample, the clone carrying this TCR beta chain was seen once. In the original workflow: Amplification with reference gene primers provided the estimates of nucleated cell counts. Assay used: immunoSEQ multiplex PCR; TCRdb lists only in-frame clones, some missing. The V and J calls and clone size are taken from that table; D and trimming were inferred from the DNA. Of approximately 62,000 clones listed, 75% to 90% are singletons. Germline CDR1 SGHDN, CDR2 FVKESK. The CDR3 has 17 residues. With 2 bases clipped from V and 0 bases from J, the junction kept 10 bases outside the gene matches. The sample comes from a study of blood T cell repertoires in COVID-19. As for the study in general: T cells, B-cell-depleted T cells, or PBMCs provided the cDNA or gDNA that served as material.

The receptor was isolated from a man in his 60s with acute or convalescent COVID-19. Sequencing used peripheral blood. The V gene is TRBV14, the J gene TRBJ2-7; 7 bases are a match to TRBD1. The CDR3 DNA is TGTGCCAGCAGCCAAAAGTTCCTCCGGGACAGCTCCTACGAGCAGTACTTC. Its translation: CASSQKFLRDSSYEQYF.